The sequence of this T cell receptor beta chain was determined in a study of blood T cell repertoires in COVID-19 (dated by TCRdb to about 2020). In terms of the full investigation: Samples covering the acute and convalescent phases of COVID-19 were provided by collaborators in the United States, Italy and Spain. The prospective study material was composed of cDNA or gDNA derived from T cells, B-cell-depleted T cells, or PBMCs. The sample metadata nearly always contained a de-identified subject ID, COVID-19 status, age in years and sex. HLA class I and class II types, where available, came from metadata supplied by the sample provider rather than from assay-based typing. The samples were drawn from two sources: the first 160 participants of the ongoing ImmuneRACE study, and 1,254 subjects contributed by 6 global collaborators. The repertoires were made available in a free public database intended to serve as a resource for research on the immune response to SARS-CoV-2. The dataset comprised deeply sampled blood TCRbeta repertoires from subjects exposed to, actively infected with, or recovered from COVID-19.

Each collaborating institution followed its own protocols to collect whole blood in K2EDTA tubes. For TCRbeta analysis, collaborators shipped samples as frozen whole blood, isolated PBMCs, or DNA extracted from either of those sample types. TCRbeta CDR3 regions were amplified from genomic DNA by means of the immunoSEQ Assay, a bias-controlled multiplex PCR. Concerning the study's data processing: Nucleated cell counts per sample were estimated from amplification of reference gene primers within the assay. Sequence reads were collapsed and filtered to measure the absolute abundance of every unique TCRbeta CDR3 rearrangement. For each sample, productive Simpson clonality was calculated as the square root of Simpson's diversity index over productive rearrangements. The immuneACCESS repertoire file appears here via TCRdb, limited to in-frame rearrangements. These files lack a portion of the clones; in checked studies, under half of the deficit traces to unresolved V genes, and the cause of the others is not known. V, J and clone size are taken as reported in that table, and D and trimming were inferred from the DNA itself. The sample profile shows over 85,000 clones; 70% to 90% of them were found once. The biggest ten clones account for less than 10% of the sample.

Points on this clone: What this receptor recognizes is not known. Per-base quality was not reported, and no clone a single base away is much larger than it.

From V the trimming removes 3 bases and from J it removes 10 bases, while the gene matches leave 7 bases of the junction unaccounted for. Taken from cysteine to phenylalanine, the CDR3 has 14 residues. Left in the record is the CDR3 DNA by itself, 42 bases read in frame from the first base. Sequences SGDLS (CDR1) and YYNGEE (CDR2) are obtained from the germline V gene. On the study overall, not on this receptor specifically: Clinical and demographic metadata were provided uncurated, with the amount varying by source and participant.

The TCR was taken from a middle-aged man with active or convalescent COVID-19. The V and J genes are TRBV9 and TRBJ1-6; TRBD1 fits 7 bases in the junction. Sequencing was done on a sample of peripheral blood. The DNA sequence is given as TGTGCCAGCAGCGCAACAGGGGTTTGGTCACCCCTCCACTTT. This codes for CASSATGVWSPLHF.